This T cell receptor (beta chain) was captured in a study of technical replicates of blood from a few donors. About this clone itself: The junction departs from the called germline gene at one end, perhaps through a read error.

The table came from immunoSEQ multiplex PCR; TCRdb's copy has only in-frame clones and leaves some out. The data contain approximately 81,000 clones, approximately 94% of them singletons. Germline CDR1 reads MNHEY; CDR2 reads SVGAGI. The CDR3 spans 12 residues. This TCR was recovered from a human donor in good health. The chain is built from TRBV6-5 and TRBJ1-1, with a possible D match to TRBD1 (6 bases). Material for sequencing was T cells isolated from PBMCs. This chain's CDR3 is CASSYSKGGLVF. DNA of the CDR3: TGTGCCAGCAGTTACTCGAAGGGGGGGCTGGTCTTT.